The entry below gives a single T cell receptor (beta chain) sequence along with its context. Its antigen is currently unknown. Germline V gene data show CDR1 as ENHRY and CDR2 as SYGVKD. The CDR3 covers 14 residues. J was trimmed by 6 bases and V by 2 bases; bases with no gene match: 4. Only one heparinised blood draw was taken per donor, and its volume averaged about 116 mL. These data come from a study of beta chain features in type 1 diabetes. Study-wide results and caveats: High-TCR-expressing cells could be over-represented by cDNA sequencing.

The investigators reverse transcribed all of the isolated RNA, so they sequenced expressed TCRB transcripts. Generated by immunoSEQ multiplex PCR, the TCRdb table keeps only in-frame clones and is missing some. This sample has around 430,000 clones; approximately 30% occur once, and the top ten carry 0.05% to 0.065%. This clonotype originated in a young man in good health. The V call is TRBV10-3, the J call TRBJ2-1; 7 positions match TRBD1. Material for sequencing was naive CD4+ T cells from blood. CDR3 bases: TGTGCCATCAGTGAGGACAGGGACCTCAATGAGCAGTTCTTC. It translates to CAISEDRDLNEQFF.